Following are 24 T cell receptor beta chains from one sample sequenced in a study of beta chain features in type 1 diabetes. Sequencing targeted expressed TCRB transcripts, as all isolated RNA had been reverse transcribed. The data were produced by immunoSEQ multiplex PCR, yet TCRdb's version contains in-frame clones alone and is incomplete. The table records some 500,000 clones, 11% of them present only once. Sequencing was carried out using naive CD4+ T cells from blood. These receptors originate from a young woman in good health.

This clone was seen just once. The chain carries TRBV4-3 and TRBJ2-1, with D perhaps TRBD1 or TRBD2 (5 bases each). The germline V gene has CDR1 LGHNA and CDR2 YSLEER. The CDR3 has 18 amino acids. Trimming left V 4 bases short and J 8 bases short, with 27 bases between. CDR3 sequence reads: CASSPKFGWRQGTYEQFF. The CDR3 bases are TGCGCCAGCAGCCCCAAGTTCGGTTGGAGGCAGGGTACATATGAGCAGTTCTTC.

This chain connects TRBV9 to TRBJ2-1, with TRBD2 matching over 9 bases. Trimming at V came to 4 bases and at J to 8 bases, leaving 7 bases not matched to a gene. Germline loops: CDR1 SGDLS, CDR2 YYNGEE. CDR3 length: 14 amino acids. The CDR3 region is CASSISGSVYEQFF. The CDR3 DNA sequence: TGTGCCAGCAGCATTAGCGGGAGTGTCTATGAGCAGTTCTTC.

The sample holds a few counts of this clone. CDR3 DNA: TGTGCCAGCAGCTCACAACTGAACACTGAAGCTTTCTTT. This translates into CASSSQLNTEAFF. This chain uses TRBV7-2 with TRBJ1-1, with no clear D. There are 13 residues in the CDR3. CDR1 SGHTA and CDR2 FQGNSA come from the germline V gene. The V end lost 4 bases, the J end lost 0 bases, and 6 bases lay between the germline ends.

DNA of the CDR3: TGTGCCTGGAGCCACGGGACAGCCCGATACAATGAGCAGTTCTTC. Protein product: CAWSHGTARYNEQFF. The chain joins TRBV30 to TRBJ2-1; TRBD1 matches 7 bases. The CDR3 loop spans 15 amino acids. The junction had 9 bases not matched to a gene; V was cut back by 3 bases and J by 4 bases. Per the germline V gene, CDR1 is GTSNPN and CDR2 is SVGIG (reference sequence).

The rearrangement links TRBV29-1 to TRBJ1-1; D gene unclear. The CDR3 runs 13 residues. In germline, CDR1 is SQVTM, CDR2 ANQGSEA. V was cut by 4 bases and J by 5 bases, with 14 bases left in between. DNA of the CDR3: TGCAGCGTTGGGGCCGGTGGCGGGACTGAAGCTTTCTTT. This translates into CSVGAGGGTEAFF.

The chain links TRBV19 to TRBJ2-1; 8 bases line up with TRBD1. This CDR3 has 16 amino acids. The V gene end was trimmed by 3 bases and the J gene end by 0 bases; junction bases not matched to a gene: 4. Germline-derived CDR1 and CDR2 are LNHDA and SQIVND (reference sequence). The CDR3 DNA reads TGTGCCAGTAGTATGGACAGGGACATCTCCTACAATGAGCAGTTCTTC. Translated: CASSMDRDISYNEQFF.

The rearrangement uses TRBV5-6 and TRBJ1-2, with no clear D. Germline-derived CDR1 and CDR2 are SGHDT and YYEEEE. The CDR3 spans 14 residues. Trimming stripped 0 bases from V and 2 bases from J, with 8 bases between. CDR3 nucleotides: TGTGCCAGCAGCTTGGTAGGGCAGAACTATGGCTACACCTTC. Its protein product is CASSLVGQNYGYTF. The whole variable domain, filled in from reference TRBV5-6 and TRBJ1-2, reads DAGVTQSPTHLIKTRGQQVTLRCSPKSGHDTVSWYQQALGQGPQFIFQYYEEEERQRGNFPDRFSGHQFPNYSSELNVNALLLGDSALYLCASSLVGQNYGYTFGSGTRLTVV.

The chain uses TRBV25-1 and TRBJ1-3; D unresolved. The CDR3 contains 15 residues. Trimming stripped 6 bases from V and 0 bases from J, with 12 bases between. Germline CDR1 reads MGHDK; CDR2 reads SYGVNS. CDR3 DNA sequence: TGTGCCAGCAGGGAGCTGGGAGGCTCTGGAAACACCATATATTTT. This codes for CASRELGGSGNTIYF. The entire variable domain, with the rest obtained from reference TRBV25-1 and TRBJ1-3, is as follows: EADIYQTPRYLVIGTGKKITLECSQTMGHDKMYWYQQDPGMELHLIHYSYGVNSTEKGDLSSESTVSRIRTEHFPLTLESARPSHTSQYLCASRELGGSGNTIYFGEGSWLTVV.

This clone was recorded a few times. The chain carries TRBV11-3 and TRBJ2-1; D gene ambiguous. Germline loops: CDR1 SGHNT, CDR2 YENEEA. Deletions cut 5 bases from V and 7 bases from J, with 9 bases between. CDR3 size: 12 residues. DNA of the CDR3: TGTGCCAGCAGCGCACGCCTAAATGAGCAGTTCTTC. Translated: CASSARLNEQFF.

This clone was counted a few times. CDR3 nucleotides: TGTGCCAGCAGCTTAGGTAGTGGTGCTAGCACAGATACGCAGTATTTT. This encodes CASSLGSGASTDTQYF. The chain joins TRBV11-2 to TRBJ2-3; the D is unclear. Trimming took 1 base from V and 0 from J, leaving 11 bases between them. CDR3 size: 16 residues. CDR1 and CDR2 from the germline V gene are SGHAT and FQNNGV.

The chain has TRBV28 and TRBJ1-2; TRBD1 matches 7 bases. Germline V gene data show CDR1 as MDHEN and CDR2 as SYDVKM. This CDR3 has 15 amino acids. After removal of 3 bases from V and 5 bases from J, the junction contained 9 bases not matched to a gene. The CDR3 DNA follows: TGTGCCAGCAGTTTGGCGACAGGGTCAGGGTATGGCTACACCTTC. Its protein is CASSLATGSGYGYTF.

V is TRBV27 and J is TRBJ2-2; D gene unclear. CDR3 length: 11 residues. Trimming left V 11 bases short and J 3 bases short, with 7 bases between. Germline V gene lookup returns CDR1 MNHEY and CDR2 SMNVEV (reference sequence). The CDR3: CAPPDTGELFF. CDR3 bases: TGTGCCCCCCCGGACACCGGGGAGCTGTTTTTT.

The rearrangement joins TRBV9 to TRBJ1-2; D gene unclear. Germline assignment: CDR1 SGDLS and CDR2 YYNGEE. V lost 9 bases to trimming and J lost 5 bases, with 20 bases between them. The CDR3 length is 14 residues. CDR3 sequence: CATSGRGSPYGYTF. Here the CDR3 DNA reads TGTGCCACCTCAGGTCGAGGGAGCCCGTATGGCTACACCTTC. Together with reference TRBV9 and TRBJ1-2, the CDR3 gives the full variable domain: DSGVTQTPKHLITATGQRVTLRCSPRSGDLSVYWYQQSLDQGLQFLIQYYNGEERAKGNILERFSAQQFPDLHSELNLSSLELGDSALYFCATSGRGSPYGYTFGSGTRLTVV.

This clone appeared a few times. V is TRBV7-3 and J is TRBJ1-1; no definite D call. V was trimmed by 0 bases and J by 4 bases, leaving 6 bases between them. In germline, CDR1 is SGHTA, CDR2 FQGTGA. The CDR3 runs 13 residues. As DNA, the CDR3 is TGTGCCAGCAGCTTAACGACGACCACTGAAGCTTTCTTT. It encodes CASSLTTTTEAFF.

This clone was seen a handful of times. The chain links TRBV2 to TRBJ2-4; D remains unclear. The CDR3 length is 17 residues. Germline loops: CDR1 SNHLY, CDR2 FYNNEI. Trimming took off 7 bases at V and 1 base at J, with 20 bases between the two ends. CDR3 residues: CASTTIVGRAAKNIQYF. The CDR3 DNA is TGTGCCAGCACCACAATTGTGGGTCGTGCGGCCAAAAACATTCAGTACTTC.

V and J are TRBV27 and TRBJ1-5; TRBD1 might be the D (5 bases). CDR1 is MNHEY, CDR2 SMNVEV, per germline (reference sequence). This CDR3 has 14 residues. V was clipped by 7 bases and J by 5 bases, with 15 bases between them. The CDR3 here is CASTPVGGDQPQHF. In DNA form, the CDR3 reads TGTGCCAGCACCCCGGTGGGAGGGGATCAGCCCCAGCATTTT.

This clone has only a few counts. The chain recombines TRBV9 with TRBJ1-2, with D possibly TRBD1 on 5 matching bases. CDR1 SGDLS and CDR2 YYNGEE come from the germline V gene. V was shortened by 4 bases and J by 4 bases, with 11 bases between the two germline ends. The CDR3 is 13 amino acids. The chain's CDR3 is CASSFRDSYGYTF. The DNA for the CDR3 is TGTGCCAGCAGCTTCCGGGACTCCTATGGCTACACCTTC.

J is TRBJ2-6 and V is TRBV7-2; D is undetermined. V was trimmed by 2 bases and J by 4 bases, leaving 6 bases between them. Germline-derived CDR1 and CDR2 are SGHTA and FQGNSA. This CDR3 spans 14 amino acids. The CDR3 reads CASSLFVGANVLTF. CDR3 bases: TGTGCCAGCAGCTTATTCGTCGGGGCCAACGTCCTGACTTTC.

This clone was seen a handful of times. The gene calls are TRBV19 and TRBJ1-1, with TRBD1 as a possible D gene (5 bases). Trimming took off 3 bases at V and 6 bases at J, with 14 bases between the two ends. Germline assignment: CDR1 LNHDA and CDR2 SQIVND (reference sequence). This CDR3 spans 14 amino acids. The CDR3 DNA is TGTGCCAGTAGTATTGGGTTTTGGGGCGCTGAAGCTTTCTTT. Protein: CASSIGFWGAEAFF.

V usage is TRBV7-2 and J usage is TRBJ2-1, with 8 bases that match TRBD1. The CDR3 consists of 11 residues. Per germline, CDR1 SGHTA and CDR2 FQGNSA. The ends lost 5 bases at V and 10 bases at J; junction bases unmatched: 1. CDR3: CASSRQGEQFF. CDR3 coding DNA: TGTGCCAGCAGCCGACAGGGGGAGCAGTTCTTC.

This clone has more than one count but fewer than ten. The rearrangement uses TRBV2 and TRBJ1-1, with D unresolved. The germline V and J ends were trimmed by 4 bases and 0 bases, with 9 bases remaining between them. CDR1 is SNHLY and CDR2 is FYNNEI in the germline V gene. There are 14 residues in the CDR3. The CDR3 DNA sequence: TGTGCCAGCAGTGCCGTAGGAGTGAACACTGAAGCTTTCTTT. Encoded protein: CASSAVGVNTEAFF.

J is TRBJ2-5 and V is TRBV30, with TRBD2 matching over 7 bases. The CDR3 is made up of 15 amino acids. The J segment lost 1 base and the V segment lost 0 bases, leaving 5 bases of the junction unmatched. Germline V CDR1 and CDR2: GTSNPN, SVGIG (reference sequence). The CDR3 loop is CAWSVKGGGQETQYF. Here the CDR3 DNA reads TGTGCCTGGAGTGTAAAGGGCGGGGGCCAAGAGACCCAGTACTTC.

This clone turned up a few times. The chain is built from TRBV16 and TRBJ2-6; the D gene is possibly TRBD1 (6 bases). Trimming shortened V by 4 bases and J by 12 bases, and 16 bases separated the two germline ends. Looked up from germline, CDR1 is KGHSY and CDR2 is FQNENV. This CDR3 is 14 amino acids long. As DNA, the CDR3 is TGTGCCAGCAGCCGACACAGGGATTTGGGCGTCCTGACTTTC. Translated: CASSRHRDLGVLTF.

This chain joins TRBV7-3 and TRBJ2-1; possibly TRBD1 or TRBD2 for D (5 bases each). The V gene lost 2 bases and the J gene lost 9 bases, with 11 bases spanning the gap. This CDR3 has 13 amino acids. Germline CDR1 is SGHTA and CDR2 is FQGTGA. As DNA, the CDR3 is TGTGCCAGCAGCTTAGGGACGGGCCCTGAGCAGTTCTTC. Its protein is CASSLGTGPEQFF.